Described below is a single TCR beta chain sequence and its context. The antigen it binds to is not known. Per-base qualities were not stored, and no clone one base away is much larger. Receptor amplification or capture employed the immunoSEQ multiplex PCR assay. A mixture of 60 forward primers for TCR Vbeta segments and 13 reverse primers for TCR Jbeta segments was used in the multiplex PCR. A multiplex PCR assay on genomic DNA amplified the CDR3 region of rearranged TCR beta genes. On the Illumina HiSeq System, the amplified TCR beta libraries were sequenced as 87-base-pair reads. Turning to the authors' computational methods: A later analysis tallied 80 million to 95 million unique TCR beta chains across the roughly 610 repertoires, and approximately 12 million of those chains were shared by two or more donors. To remove PCR and sequencing errors, raw reads were error-corrected and collapsed into unique sequences using a nearest-neighbor algorithm that merged closely related sequences. To assign V, D and J gene segments, CDR3 sequences were aligned to IMGT reference sequences. For a sequence to be retained, at least a six-nucleotide match to both a V gene segment and a J gene segment was required. Rearrangements were called productive when the CDR3 lacked stop codons and stayed in frame with V and J; all others were non-productive. CDR3 was defined according to IMGT convention as the region running from the second conserved V-encoded cysteine to the conserved J-encoded phenylalanine. In an earlier analysis of around 570 of the donors, sequences lacking an unambiguous match to a single V gene segment were excluded. An earlier analysis of several hundred of the donors called V segments functional above 56.7% productive rearrangements and segregating when the between-donor standard deviation exceeded 5%. A statistical classification framework was built for diagnosing cytomegalovirus status from the catalog of TCR beta chain sequences. V and J gene assignment, in a later analysis, came from comparing TCR nucleotide sequences with IMGT/GENE-DB human TR gene sequences. In a later analysis, CDR3 sequences and most-parsimonious VDJ recombination scenarios were assigned using the TCRdist pipeline. In a later analysis, each TCR beta chain was defined by its CDR3 amino acid sequence together with its V-gene family, and reads lacking a unique V-gene family were excluded. In a later analysis, 500 to 650 highly shared, low-generation-probability nucleotide sequences were removed to address suspected cross-contamination and a sequencing artifact. A later analysis calculated a clonal expansion index for each public chain from normalized within-repertoire ranks of inferred template counts. In a later analysis, generation probabilities were computed using a VDJ recombination model fitted to out-of-frame rearrangements, and the results were checked against IGoR. A later analysis scored TCR-TCR, TCR-HLA and TCR-CMV co-occurrence with hypergeometric tests, applying a repertoire-size bias correction to TCR pairs. False discovery rates were estimated in a later analysis by permuting HLA or CMV assignments 20 times. In a later analysis, co-occurring TCRs were grouped using DBSCAN, with TCRdist sequence similarity added in when clustering inside HLA-allele-positive subsets. Repertoires with fewer than 30,000 or more than 120,000 public chains were left out of co-occurrence clustering, as were five repertoires with anomalous nucleotide sharing. As stored in TCRdb, this immuneACCESS dataset retains in-frame rearrangements with V and J assigned. A fraction of the clones does not appear; measured against another copy, unresolved V genes explain less than half of the discrepancy, and the remainder lacks a known reason. V, J and clone size are those of that table, while D and trimming were read from the DNA. The sample yields 190,000 or so clones; around three quarters were counted once. The ten largest clonotypes hold under 0.85% of the sample.

These data originate in a study of cytomegalovirus exposure and HLA in healthy donors (dated by TCRdb to the late 2010s). As for the study more broadly: According to an earlier analysis of several hundred of the donors, 150 million to 200 million T cells yielded 117 million unique TCR beta sequences and about 300 Gb of sequence data. Roughly 320 gigabases of sequencing data and around 85 million unique TCR sequences made up an early release that covered approximately 650 HLA-typed donors. Of the roughly 400 genotyped donors, 65% to 90% were placed in the genetic ancestry cluster associated with self-reported Caucasian donors. The aim of the study was to test whether cataloging public T cell receptors could identify signatures of past pathogen exposure. Using immunosequencing, the study profiled T cell repertoires from around 680 subjects and related those repertoires to cytomegalovirus serostatus. A separate validation cohort of more than 100 different subjects was used in addition to the approximately 670-subject first cohort. High-throughput TCR immunosequencing, statistical association of individual TCRs with disease status, and machine learning were combined to predict cytomegalovirus infection status. A later analysis re-analyzed previously published TCR beta repertoires from roughly 630 donors and added high-resolution HLA genotyping to study TCR occurrence patterns. Rather than drawing on any new phenotypic data, the later analysis identified candidate immune exposures from TCR beta sequences and the way those sequences occurred across donors. An earlier analysis of 587 of the donors used high-throughput TCR beta sequencing to judge whether each TCR beta V gene segment behaved as functional or pseudogenic. Donor age, sex, ethnicity and CMV serostatus were compiled together with the repertoire data. Genome-wide SNP genotypes for about 65% of the roughly 670 donors were used in a later genetic analysis, which treated that subset as a discovery cohort. All discovery cohort repertoires had been generated on a single sequencing platform. Class I and class II HLA loci were covered by the typing at four-digit resolution. Typing coverage varied by locus: roughly 629-630 donors for A, B, C, DRB1 and DQB1; 500 to 550 for DQA1; about 590 for DPA1; more than 450 for DPB1. Four or five DR-DQ haplotypes were handled as single units for association and clustering because linkage in the cohort was strong. Among about 400 genotyped donors of the cohort, an average of around 220,000 unique TCR beta nucleotide sequences was sequenced per donor, of which roughly 17% were non-productive.

The cohort comprised several hundred healthy bone marrow donors. At the time of sampling, every cohort member was nominally healthy, though immune exposures that went unrecorded were likely present. The donor tested CMV seronegative and was one of the 352 seronegative cohort members. A peripheral blood sample was collected from each donor, and TCR beta sequencing was performed on peripheral blood mononuclear cells. Genomic DNA was extracted from the blood cell samples with the Qiagen DNeasy Blood Extraction Kit. Results the study describes overall, beyond this receptor: Some 15 rarely observed V segments, including chromosome 9 orphons, were excluded from the earlier analysis of several hundred of the donors because counts were too low. The sequencing pipeline was judged likely to have produced a cluster of highly shared sequence variants as a technical artifact. Most TCR sequences were observed very rarely across donors, whereas some public TCRs were present in many individuals. Some IMGT-functional V segments, including TRBV6-2 and TRBV6-3, could not be told apart with the 87-base-pair reads, so those segments were excluded. When HLA alleles, especially DR and DQ, strongly co-occurred, TCR associations were difficult to assign to individual alleles. In a later analysis, HLA-associated TCR beta chains were found to be more clonally expanded and to have lower generation probabilities than equally common non-associated chains. It was suggested by the authors that the approach could potentially be generalized to other disease states and immunological phenotypes. A few of the identified cytomegalovirus-associated TCR beta chains were confirmed in vitro to be specific for cytomegalovirus antigens. Specific HLA alleles were associated with 16,951 TCR beta sequences at a false discovery rate of 0.05 in a later analysis. A later genetic analysis associated a missense DCLRE1C variant with V-gene and J-gene trimming of TCR beta chains, and an independent cohort replicated the association. A further reported finding was that TCR beta sequences accurately predicted the HLA-A and HLA-B alleles for most subjects in the first cohort. This cohort had only TCR beta chains sequenced, and the lack of alpha or paired-chain data limited which features could be detected. Sequencing depth was assumed to be roughly uniform across donors in the presence/absence analyses, though that assumption may not hold. In an earlier analysis of 587 of the donors, most TCR beta V segments appeared in productive rearrangements about 90% or about 30% of the time, broadly matching IMGT annotations. In both the original and validation cohorts, the classifier was reported to diagnose cytomegalovirus status with high specificity and sensitivity. A total of around 150 TCR beta chains were listed by the study as associated with cytomegalovirus. In a later analysis, TCR association rates were found to vary across HLA loci, with the most associated TCRs seen for DRB1 alleles and the fewest for HLA-C alleles. According to a later analysis, parvovirus B19, influenza, CMV and Epstein-Barr virus appeared linked to several top co-occurrence clusters. Linkage disequilibrium might explain the correlated functional status among segregating V segments, but an unknown experimental factor could not be ruled out. According to a later genetic analysis, donors in an Asian-associated ancestry cluster had fewer N-insertions in productive TCRs than the approximately 690-donor mean. The only immune exposure information available for the cohort was CMV serostatus. Because HLA typing was missing for some donors at each locus, association tests included only the typed subset. A later analysis found that most CMV-associated TCR beta chains appeared HLA-restricted, with HLA associations seemingly driven largely by CMV exposure.

The CDR3 holds 15 amino acids from the cysteine to the phenylalanine. The read is trimmed to its CDR3 DNA, 45 bases read in frame from base 1. The germline V gene gives CDR1 as SGHAT and CDR2 as FQNNGV. Germline trimming amounts to 1 base on V and 7 bases on J, with 4 as the count of junction bases outside the gene matches. This clonotype was obtained from a boy between 10 and 17 years old in good health and CMV-seronegative. Sample: PBMCs. The V and J segments used are TRBV11-2 and TRBJ2-1, and 10 junctional nucleotides match TRBD2. The CDR3 reads as follows: CASSLASGRTNEQFF. The DNA sequence is TGTGCCAGCAGCTTAGCTAGCGGGAGAACAAATGAGCAGTTCTTC.